The rows below give T cell receptor beta chains drawn from one sample of a study of spatial heterogeneity in lung cancer. TCRdb re-called the 5' RACE reads through MiXCR, storing one row per CDR3 protein. Of 35,000 to 50,000 distinct CDR3 sequences in the sample, around 21% were seen once. The sample in question was PBMCs, obtained at follow-up. These receptors all stem from a female donor with early-stage non-small cell lung cancer. Each CDR3 is given with its conserved first and last residue. A D gene is named only where the DNA matches it firmly. Only some rows state a clone size, as once, few, many or a class for expanded clones.

V	D	J	size	CDR3	DNA
TRBV29-1	TRBD2	TRBJ2-3	many	CSTRAAGDSTDTQYF	TGCAGCACCCGAGCGGCGGGAGACAGCACAGATACGCAGTATTTT
TRBV2	NA	TRBJ2-2	few	CASSVWQGDTGELFF	TGTGCCAGCAGTGTTTGGCAGGGTGACACCGGGGAGCTGTTTTTT
TRBV12-3/TRBV12-4	TRBD1	TRBJ2-6	many	CASSKDRVTNVLTF	TGTGCCAGCAGTAAAGACAGGGTGACCAACGTCCTGACTTTC
TRBV7-9	NA	TRBJ1-2	NA	CASSTPGQNYGYTF	TGTGCCAGCAGCACACCGGGGCAGAACTATGGCTACACCTTC
TRBV7-6	TRBD2	TRBJ2-3	many	CASSPRTSGGAVTQYF	TGTGCCAGCAGCCCCCGGACTAGCGGGGGGGCCGTTACGCAGTATTTT
TRBV2	NA	TRBJ1-1	once	CASSVRGDTEAFF	TGTGCCAGCAGTGTCAGAGGGGACACTGAAGCTTTCTTT
TRBV25-1	TRBD1	TRBJ1-3	NA	CASSAVPGQGDSGNTIYF	TGTGCCAGCAGTGCGGTCCCGGGACAGGGGGACTCGGGAAACACCATATATTTT
TRBV10-1	NA	TRBJ1-5	many	CASSADRYQPQHF	TGCGCCAGCAGTGCGGACCGATATCAGCCCCAGCATTTT
TRBV20-1	NA	TRBJ1-5	NA	CSAQRTFGQPQHF	TGCAGTGCTCAAAGGACGTTCGGGCAGCCCCAGCATTTT
TRBV5-1	NA	TRBJ1-6	many	CASSLDLLRNSPLHF	TGCGCCAGCAGCTTGGATTTACTCAGGAATTCACCCCTCCACTTT
TRBV27	NA	TRBJ2-3	once	CASSLVGLSTDTQYF	TGTGCCAGCAGTTTGGTGGGGTTAAGCACAGATACGCAGTATTTT
TRBV29-1	NA	TRBJ2-4	many	CSVDGQLRAKNIQYF	TGCAGCGTTGATGGACAGCTCAGGGCCAAAAACATTCAGTACTTC
TRBV5-8	TRBD1	TRBJ2-6	NA	CASSVNRGNGANVLTF	TGTGCCAGCAGCGTAAACAGGGGGAATGGGGCCAACGTCCTGACTTTC
TRBV29-1	TRBD2	TRBJ2-3	few	CSVLGLAGGLGDTQYF	TGCAGCGTCCTTGGACTAGCGGGGGGGCTTGGAGATACGCAGTATTTT
TRBV20-1	TRBD2	TRBJ2-7	NA	CSAVLAGGSREQYF	TGCAGTGCTGTTTTAGCGGGAGGGAGCAGGGAGCAGTACTTC
TRBV30	NA	TRBJ2-2	NA	CAWSWDFNTGELFF	TGTGCCTGGAGTTGGGACTTTAACACCGGGGAGCTGTTTTTT
TRBV10-3	TRBD2	TRBJ2-1	NA	CAITPSGGPNEQFF	TGTGCCATCACCCCTTCGGGGGGGCCAAATGAGCAGTTCTTC
TRBV18	NA	TRBJ1-3	few	CASSPTTPSPGNTIYF	TGTGCCAGCTCACCCACCACCCCGAGTCCTGGAAACACCATATATTTT
TRBV2	NA	TRBJ2-5	many	CASSDLVFQETQYF	TGTGCCAGCAGTGATCTTGTTTTCCAAGAGACCCAGTACTTC
TRBV2	NA	TRBJ2-1	NA	CASSKDSGSYNEQFF	TGTGCCAGCAGTAAGGACAGCGGCTCCTACAATGAGCAGTTCTTC
TRBV5-1	NA	TRBJ2-7	NA	CASSLRLTLDEQYF	TGCGCCAGCAGCTTGCGACTCACTCTGGACGAGCAGTACTTC
TRBV10-3	NA	TRBJ2-3	NA	CAISRGSDTQYF	TGTGCCATCAGCCGGGGATCAGATACGCAGTATTTT
TRBV7-2	NA	TRBJ1-1	medium-sized	CASWGGSTEAFF	TGTGCCAGCTGGGGGGGATCCACTGAAGCTTTCTTT
TRBV11-2	NA	TRBJ2-5	NA	CASSLGFPVLAGASGETQYF	TGTGCCAGCAGCTTAGGTTTTCCTGTACTCGCGGGGGCTAGTGGAGAGACCCAGTACTTC
TRBV7-3	NA	TRBJ1-2	few	CASSPSGGNYGYTF	TGTGCCAGCAGCCCCTCGGGGGGCAACTATGGCTACACCTTC
TRBV28	NA	TRBJ1-2	NA	CASSPPGQNYGYTF	TGTGCCAGCAGTCCCCCCGGGCAGAACTATGGCTACACCTTC
TRBV28	NA	TRBJ1-5	NA	CASSFRQPQHF	TGTGCCAGCAGTTTTAGGCAGCCCCAGCATTTT
TRBV20-1	TRBD2	TRBJ2-1	NA	CSAGPATSGYNEQFF	TGCAGTGCTGGCCCCGCGACTAGCGGTTACAATGAGCAGTTCTTC
TRBV3-1	NA	TRBJ2-7	NA	CASSQAQKYYEQYF	TGTGCCAGCAGCCAAGCCCAAAAATACTACGAGCAGTACTTC
TRBV7-9	TRBD2	TRBJ2-1	NA	CASSLGAGGIDEQFF	TGTGCCAGCAGCTTAGGGGCGGGAGGTATCGATGAGCAGTTCTTC
TRBV4-1	TRBD1	TRBJ1-4	NA	CASSPSRTGVGEKLFF	TGCGCCAGCAGCCCCTCCCGCACAGGGGTTGGTGAAAAACTGTTTTTT
TRBV6-1	NA	TRBJ2-6	few	CASSEWGSGANVLTF	TGTGCCAGCAGTGAATGGGGATCTGGGGCCAACGTCCTGACTTTC
TRBV2	NA	TRBJ2-5	NA	CASSDNWGTQYF	TGTGCCAGCAGTGACAACTGGGGGACCCAGTACTTC
TRBV11-2	TRBD2	TRBJ2-1	few	CASSSGLAGVGEQFF	TGTGCCAGCAGCTCGGGACTAGCGGGAGTAGGTGAGCAGTTCTTC
TRBV5-1	NA	TRBJ2-3	NA	CASSGSSPSTDTQYF	TGCGCCAGCAGCGGGAGTTCGCCTAGCACAGATACGCAGTATTTT
TRBV6-5	NA	TRBJ1-1	NA	CASTGIYAEAFF	TGTGCCAGCACCGGGATTTATGCTGAAGCTTTCTTT
TRBV6-6	TRBD2	TRBJ2-5	NA	CASSVSGTSEQETQYF	TGTGCCAGCAGTGTCTCTGGGACTAGCGAACAAGAGACCCAGTACTTC
TRBV4-2	NA	TRBJ2-1	many	CASSQLSQEAGGQFF	TGTGCCAGCAGCCAACTCTCCCAAGAAGCGGGCGGGCAGTTCTTC
TRBV5-3	NA	TRBJ2-1	NA	CARILRGNEQFF	TGTGCCAGAATTTTGCGGGGCAATGAGCAGTTCTTC
TRBV28	NA	TRBJ2-5	NA	CASRSTGLGTQYF	TGTGCCAGCAGATCGACAGGACTAGGGACCCAGTACTTC
TRBV3-1	NA	TRBJ1-5	NA	CASSQNTYSNQPQHF	TGTGCCAGCAGCCAAAACACGTATAGCAATCAGCCCCAGCATTTT